This T cell receptor (beta chain) originates from a study of cytotoxic CD8 clonotypes in ibrutinib-treated CLL. Extraction of around 2 micrograms of genomic DNA from cryopreserved PBMCs supplied material for TCR beta libraries. The sample holds a few counts of this clone. With V trimmed by 2 bases and J by 6 bases, 4 bases remained unmatched. The CDR3 contains 14 residues. The germline gives CDR1 MNHEY, CDR2 SMNVEV (reference sequence). Sequencing used immunoSEQ multiplex PCR; TCRdb keeps in-frame clones, though not all of them. The table records about 140,000 clones, around 80% of them present only once.

Specimen: PBMCs, collected after 36 months of ibrutinib treatment. The origin of this receptor is a human donor with chronic lymphocytic leukemia. The chain joins TRBV27 to TRBJ2-1, with 7 bases matching TRBD2. The DNA for the CDR3 is TGTGCCAGCAGTTTAGGGGGAGGGGTCAATGAGCAGTTCTTC. It translates to CASSLGGGVNEQFF.